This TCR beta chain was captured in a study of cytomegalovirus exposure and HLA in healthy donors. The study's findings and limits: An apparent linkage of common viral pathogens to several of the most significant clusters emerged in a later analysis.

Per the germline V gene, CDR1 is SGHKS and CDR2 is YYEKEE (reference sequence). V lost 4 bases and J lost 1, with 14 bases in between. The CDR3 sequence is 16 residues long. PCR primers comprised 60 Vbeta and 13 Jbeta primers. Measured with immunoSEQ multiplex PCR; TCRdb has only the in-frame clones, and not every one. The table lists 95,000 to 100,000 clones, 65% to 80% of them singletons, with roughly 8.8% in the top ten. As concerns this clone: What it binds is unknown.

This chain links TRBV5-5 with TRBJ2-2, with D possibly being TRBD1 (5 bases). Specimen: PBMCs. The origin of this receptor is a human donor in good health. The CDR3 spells CASSRSLGENTGELFF. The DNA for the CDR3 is TGTGCCAGCAGCCGAAGCTTAGGGGAGAACACCGGGGAGCTGTTTTTT.